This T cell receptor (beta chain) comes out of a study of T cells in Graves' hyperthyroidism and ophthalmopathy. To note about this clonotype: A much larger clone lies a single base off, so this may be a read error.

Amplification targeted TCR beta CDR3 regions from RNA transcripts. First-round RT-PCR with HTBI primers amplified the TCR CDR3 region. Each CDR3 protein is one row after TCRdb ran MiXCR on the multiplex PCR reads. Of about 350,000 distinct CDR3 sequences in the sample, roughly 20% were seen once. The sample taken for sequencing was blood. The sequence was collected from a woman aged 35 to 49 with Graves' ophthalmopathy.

The CDR3 here is CDSSSNRGRRYEQYF. CDR3 DNA sequence: TGTGACAGCAGCTCGAACAGGGGGCGCCGTTACGAGCAGTACTTC. The chain recombines TRBV7-9 with TRBJ2-7, with 9 bases lining up with TRBD1. Germline CDR1 SEHNR, CDR2 FQNEAQ (reference sequence). This CDR3 is 15 amino acids long.